The present entry profiles one T cell receptor (beta chain) with its context. The data were produced by immunoSEQ multiplex PCR, yet TCRdb's version contains in-frame clones alone and is incomplete. The sample has about 53,000 clones, around nine tenths seen once. This specimen comes from a study of T cell changes during pregnancy in multiple sclerosis. Trimming took 6 bases from V and 3 from J; bases not matched to a gene: 1. This CDR3 spans 12 amino acids. CDR1 is ENHRY and CDR2 is SYGVKD in the germline V gene. The input for sequencing was CD8+ T cells from peripheral blood mononuclear cells, taken before pregnancy. This TCR was recovered from a female donor with multiple sclerosis, enrolled in a pregnancy study. The chain couples TRBV10-3 to TRBJ1-2, with 7 bases that match TRBD1. DNA for the CDR3: TGTGCCATCAGGACAGGGTACTATGGCTACACCTTC. Its translation is CAIRTGYYGYTF.